Listed below are T cell receptor beta chains from one sample, sequenced in a study of T-cell memory formation after mild COVID-19. TCRdb re-called the 5' RACE reads through MiXCR, storing one row per CDR3 protein. In the table there are around 340,000 distinct CDR3 sequences, around a fifth of which are singletons. Sequencing was performed on PBMCs or a T cell subset sorted from them (not recorded which). These receptors were taken from an adult woman who had mild COVID-19 (a few samples of this study predate the infection). Cell type and time point are not known. Both conserved end residues are part of each CDR3. D genes are given only for firm matches. Only part of the rows carry a size: once, few, many, or a class if the clone is expanded.

d_call j_call v_call clone_size cdr3_nt cdr3_aa
. TRBJ2-5 TRBV7-6 few TGTGCCAGCAGCTTAGGGGCATCGAGACTAGGGGGCCAAGAGACCCAGTACTTC CASSLGASRLGGQETQYF
. TRBJ2-7 TRBV20-1 . TGCAGTGCCCCAGCGGTAGGAAGGAACGAGCAGTACTTC CSAPAVGRNEQYF
. TRBJ1-4 TRBV25-1 . TGTGCCAGCAGTGATCCCGGCGCAACTAATGAAAAACTGTTTTTT CASSDPGATNEKLFF
. TRBJ1-1 TRBV24-1 . TGTGCCACCAGTGATTCCTCTCTTGGAGGGACACGCACCAGGGGAGCTTTCTTT CATSDSSLGGTRTRGAFF
. TRBJ1-1 TRBV5-1 . TGCGCCAGCAGTAGTCAGGGGTCTTTAATGAACACTGAAGCTTTCTTT CASSSQGSLMNTEAFF
. TRBJ2-2 TRBV7-3 few TGTGCCAGCAGCTTTACTTCTGCCGGGGAGCTGTTTTTT CASSFTSAGELFF
TRBD2 TRBJ2-7 TRBV3-1 many TGTGCCAGCAGCAGGACTAGCGGGACCTACGAGCAGTACTTC CASSRTSGTYEQYF
TRBD1 TRBJ1-2 TRBV7-3 . TGTGCCAGCAGCTCAGGGACAGGGGAGCACTATGGCTACACCTTC CASSSGTGEHYGYTF
. TRBJ1-2 TRBV4-3 few TGCGCCAGCAGCCCCAACAGGGCAGATAACTATGGCTACACCTTC CASSPNRADNYGYTF
. TRBJ2-1 TRBV24-1 many TGTGCCACCAGTGATTTTGGATACAATGAGCAGTTCTTC CATSDFGYNEQFF
. TRBJ2-7 TRBV28 . TGTGCCAGCAGTTCAACTCGCTACGAGCAGTACTTC CASSSTRYEQYF
TRBD2 TRBJ2-7 TRBV7-8 . TGTGCCAGCAGCTTAGGAGTACCGGGACTAGCGCACTACGAGCAGTACTTC CASSLGVPGLAHYEQYF
. TRBJ2-5 TRBV30 few TGTGCCTGGAGTGACGGACAGCAAGAGACCCAGTACTTC CAWSDGQQETQYF
TRBD2 TRBJ2-1 TRBV5-5 few TGTGCCAGCAGCCCGGGACTAGCGGGACCGTCAACGGAGCAGTTCTTC CASSPGLAGPSTEQFF
. TRBJ1-6 TRBV7-6 . TGTGCCAGCAGCTTGGCACAGGTGAATTCACCCCTCCACTTT CASSLAQVNSPLHF
. TRBJ1-6 TRBV27 few TGTGCCAGCGGAGTAGGGATTTCACCCCTCCACTTT CASGVGISPLHF
TRBD1 TRBJ2-7 TRBV28 . TGTGCCAGCCGATCCTGGACAGGGGTGATCTACGAGCAGTACTTC CASRSWTGVIYEQYF
TRBD2 TRBJ2-1 TRBV9 . TGTGCCAGCAGCTCAGGGACTAGCGGGAGGGGTGAGCAGTTCTTC CASSSGTSGRGEQFF
TRBD1 TRBJ1-1 TRBV6-1 many TGTGCCAGCAGTGAATCGCAGGGGGCCGGTTGGACTGAAGCTTTCTTT CASSESQGAGWTEAFF
. TRBJ1-2 TRBV5-1 . TGCGCCAGCAGCCCGGCGGGGGGCATCTTCTATGGCTACACCTTC CASSPAGGIFYGYTF